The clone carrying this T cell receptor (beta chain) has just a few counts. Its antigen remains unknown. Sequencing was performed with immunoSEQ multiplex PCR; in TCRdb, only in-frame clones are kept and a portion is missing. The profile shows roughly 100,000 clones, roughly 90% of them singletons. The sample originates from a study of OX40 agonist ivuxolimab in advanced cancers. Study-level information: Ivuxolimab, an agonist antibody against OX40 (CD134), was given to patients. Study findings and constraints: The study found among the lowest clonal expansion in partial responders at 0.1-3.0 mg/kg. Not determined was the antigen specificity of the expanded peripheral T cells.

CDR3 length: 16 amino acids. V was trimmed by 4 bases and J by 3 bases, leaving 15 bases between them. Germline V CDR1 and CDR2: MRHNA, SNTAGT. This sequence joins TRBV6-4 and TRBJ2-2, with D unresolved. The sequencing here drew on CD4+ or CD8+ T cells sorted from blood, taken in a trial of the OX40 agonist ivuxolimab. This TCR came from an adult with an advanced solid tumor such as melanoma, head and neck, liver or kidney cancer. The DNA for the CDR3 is TGTGCCAGCAGTGTCAGGCAGAAACTATACACCGGGGAGCTGTTTTTT. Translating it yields CASSVRQKLYTGELFF.